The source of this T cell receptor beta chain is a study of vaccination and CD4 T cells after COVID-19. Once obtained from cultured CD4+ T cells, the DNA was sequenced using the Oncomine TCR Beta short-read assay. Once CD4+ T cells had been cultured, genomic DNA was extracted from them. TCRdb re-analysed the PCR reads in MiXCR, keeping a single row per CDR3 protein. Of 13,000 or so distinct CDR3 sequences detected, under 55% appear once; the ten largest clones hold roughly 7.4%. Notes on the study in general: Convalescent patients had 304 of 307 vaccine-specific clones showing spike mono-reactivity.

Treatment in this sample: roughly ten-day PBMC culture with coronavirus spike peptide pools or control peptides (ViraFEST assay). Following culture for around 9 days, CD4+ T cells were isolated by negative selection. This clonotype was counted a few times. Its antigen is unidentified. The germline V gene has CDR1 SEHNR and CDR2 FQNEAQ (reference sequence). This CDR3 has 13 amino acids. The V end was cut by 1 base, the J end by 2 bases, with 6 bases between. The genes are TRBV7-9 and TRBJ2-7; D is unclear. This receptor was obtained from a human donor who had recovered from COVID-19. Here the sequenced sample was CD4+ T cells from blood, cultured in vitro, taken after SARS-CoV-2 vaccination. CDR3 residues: CASSLVSPYEQYF. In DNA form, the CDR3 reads TGTGCCAGCAGCTTAGTTTCCCCCTACGAGCAGTACTTC.